This T cell receptor (beta chain) was documented in a study of blood T cell repertoires in COVID-19. Study at large: Samples of COVID-19 (acute and convalescent) were obtained from the United States, Italy and Spain. T cells, B-cell-depleted T cells, or PBMCs supplied cDNA or gDNA.

Germline V gene lookup returns CDR1 SGHNT and CDR2 YYREEE (reference sequence). CDR3 length: 15 residues. J gave up 4 bases and V 3 bases, and 8 bases lay outside the gene matches. As processed by the authors: Reference gene primers were amplified, and this amplification served to estimate nucleated cell counts. The protocol was immunoSEQ multiplex PCR, while the TCRdb copy is restricted to in-frame clones and leaves out a portion. The V and J calls and clone size were taken over from that table, and D and trimming were inferred from the DNA. Among 88,000 or so clones listed, roughly four fifths were seen once.

Sequencing input: peripheral blood. The V and J genes are TRBV5-4 and TRBJ1-1, with 8 bases matching TRBD1. The source is a man older than 75 with acute or convalescent COVID-19. The CDR3 DNA reads as TGTGCCAGCAGCTATCTGGACAGGGAAGGCACTGAAGCTTTCTTT. It is translated as CASSYLDREGTEAFF.